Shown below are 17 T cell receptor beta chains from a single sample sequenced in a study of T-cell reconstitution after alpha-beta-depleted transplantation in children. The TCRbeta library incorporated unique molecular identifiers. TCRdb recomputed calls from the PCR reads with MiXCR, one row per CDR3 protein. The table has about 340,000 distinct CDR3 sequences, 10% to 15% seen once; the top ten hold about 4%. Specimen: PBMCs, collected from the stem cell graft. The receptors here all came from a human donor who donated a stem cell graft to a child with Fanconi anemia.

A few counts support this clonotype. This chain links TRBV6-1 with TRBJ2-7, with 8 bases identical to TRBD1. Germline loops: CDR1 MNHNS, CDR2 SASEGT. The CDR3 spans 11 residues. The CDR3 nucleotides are TGTGCCAGCAGTGACCCGGGACAGGTTAACGTC. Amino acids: CASSDPGQVNV.

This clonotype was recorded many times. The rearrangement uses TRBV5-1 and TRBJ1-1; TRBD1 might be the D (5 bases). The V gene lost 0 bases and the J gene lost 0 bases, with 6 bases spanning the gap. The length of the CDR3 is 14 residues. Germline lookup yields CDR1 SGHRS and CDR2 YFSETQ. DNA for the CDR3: TGCGCCAGCAGCTTGGAGGGACTGAACACTGAAGCTTTCTTT. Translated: CASSLEGLNTEAFF.

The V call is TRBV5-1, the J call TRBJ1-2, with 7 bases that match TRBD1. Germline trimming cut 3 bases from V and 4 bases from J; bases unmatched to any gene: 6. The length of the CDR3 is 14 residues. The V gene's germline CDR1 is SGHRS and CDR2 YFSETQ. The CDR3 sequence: CASSSGQDGYGYTF. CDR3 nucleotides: TGCGCCAGCAGCTCTGGACAGGATGGCTATGGCTACACCTTC. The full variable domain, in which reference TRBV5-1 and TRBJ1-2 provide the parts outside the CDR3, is KAGVTQTPRYLIKTRGQQVTLSCSPISGHRSVSWYQQTPGQGLQFLFEYFSETQRNKGNFPGRFSGRQFSNSRSEMNVSTLELGDSALYLCASSSGQDGYGYTFGSGTRLTVV.

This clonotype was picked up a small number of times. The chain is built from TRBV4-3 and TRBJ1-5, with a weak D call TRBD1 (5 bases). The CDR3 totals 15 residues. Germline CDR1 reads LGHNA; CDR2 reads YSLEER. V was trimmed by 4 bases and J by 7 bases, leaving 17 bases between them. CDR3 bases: TGCGCCAGCAGCCCAAATTCTGGGGACGGGCAGCCCCAGCATTTT. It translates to CASSPNSGDGQPQHF.

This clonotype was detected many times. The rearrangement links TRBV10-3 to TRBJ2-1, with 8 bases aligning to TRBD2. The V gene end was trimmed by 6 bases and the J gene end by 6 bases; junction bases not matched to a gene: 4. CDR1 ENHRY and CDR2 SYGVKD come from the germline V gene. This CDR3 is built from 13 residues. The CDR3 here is CAIRESGGNEQFF. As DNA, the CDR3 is TGTGCCATCAGGGAAAGCGGGGGCAATGAGCAGTTCTTC.

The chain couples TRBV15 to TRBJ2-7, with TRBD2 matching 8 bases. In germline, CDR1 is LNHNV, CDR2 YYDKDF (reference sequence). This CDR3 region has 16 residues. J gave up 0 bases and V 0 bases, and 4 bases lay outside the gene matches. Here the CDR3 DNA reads TGTGCCACCAGCAGAGATCTAAGCGGGAGCTCCTACGAGCAGTACTTC. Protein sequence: CATSRDLSGSSYEQYF.

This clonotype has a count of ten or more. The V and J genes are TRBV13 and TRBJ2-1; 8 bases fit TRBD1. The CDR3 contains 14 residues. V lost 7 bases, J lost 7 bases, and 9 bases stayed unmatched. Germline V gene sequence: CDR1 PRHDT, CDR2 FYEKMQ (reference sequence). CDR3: CASIFAGGENEQFF. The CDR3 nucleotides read TGTGCCAGCATCTTCGCAGGGGGCGAGAATGAGCAGTTCTTC.

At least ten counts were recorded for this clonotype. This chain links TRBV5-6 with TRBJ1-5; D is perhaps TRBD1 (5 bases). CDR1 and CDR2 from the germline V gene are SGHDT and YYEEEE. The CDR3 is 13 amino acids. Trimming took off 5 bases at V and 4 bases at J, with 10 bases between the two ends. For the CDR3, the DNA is TGTGCCAGCAGTCACGGGGGTAATCAGCCCCAGCATTTT. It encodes CASSHGGNQPQHF. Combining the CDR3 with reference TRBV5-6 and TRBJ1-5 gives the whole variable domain DAGVTQSPTHLIKTRGQQVTLRCSPKSGHDTVSWYQQALGQGPQFIFQYYEEEERQRGNFPDRFSGHQFPNYSSELNVNALLLGDSALYLCASSHGGNQPQHFGDGTRLSIL.

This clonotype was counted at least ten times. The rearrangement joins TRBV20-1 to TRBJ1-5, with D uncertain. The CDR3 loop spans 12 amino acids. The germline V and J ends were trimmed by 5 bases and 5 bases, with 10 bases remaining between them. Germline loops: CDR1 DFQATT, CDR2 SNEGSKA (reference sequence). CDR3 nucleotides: TGCAGTGCTGGAGGCTTAGATCAGCCCCAGCATTTT. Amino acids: CSAGGLDQPQHF.

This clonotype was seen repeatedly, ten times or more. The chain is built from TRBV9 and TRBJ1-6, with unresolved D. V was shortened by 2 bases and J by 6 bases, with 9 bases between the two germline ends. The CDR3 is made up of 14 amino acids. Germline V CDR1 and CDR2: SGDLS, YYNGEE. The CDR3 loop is CASSVREINSPLHF. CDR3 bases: TGTGCCAGCAGCGTTCGGGAAATTAATTCACCCCTCCACTTT.

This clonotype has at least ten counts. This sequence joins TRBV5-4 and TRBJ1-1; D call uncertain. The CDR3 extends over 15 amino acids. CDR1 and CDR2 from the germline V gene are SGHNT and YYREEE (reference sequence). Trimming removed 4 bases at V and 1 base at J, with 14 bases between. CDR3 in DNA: TGTGCCAGCAGCCAGAGGACCCGGTGGAACACTGAAGCTTTCTTT. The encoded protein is CASSQRTRWNTEAFF.

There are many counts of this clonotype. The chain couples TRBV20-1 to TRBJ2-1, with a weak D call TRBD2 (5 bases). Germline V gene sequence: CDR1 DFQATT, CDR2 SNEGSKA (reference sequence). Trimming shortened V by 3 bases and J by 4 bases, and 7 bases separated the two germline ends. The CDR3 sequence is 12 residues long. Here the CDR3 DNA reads TGCAGTGCTAGGCGGGTTTACAATGAGCAGTTCTTC. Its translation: CSARRVYNEQFF.

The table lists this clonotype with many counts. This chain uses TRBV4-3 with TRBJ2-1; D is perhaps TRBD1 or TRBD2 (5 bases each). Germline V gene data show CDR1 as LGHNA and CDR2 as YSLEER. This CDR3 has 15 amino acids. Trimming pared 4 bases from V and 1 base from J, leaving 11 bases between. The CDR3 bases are TGCGCCAGCAGCCCCGGGGACGGTTCCTACAATGAGCAGTTCTTC. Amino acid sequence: CASSPGDGSYNEQFF.

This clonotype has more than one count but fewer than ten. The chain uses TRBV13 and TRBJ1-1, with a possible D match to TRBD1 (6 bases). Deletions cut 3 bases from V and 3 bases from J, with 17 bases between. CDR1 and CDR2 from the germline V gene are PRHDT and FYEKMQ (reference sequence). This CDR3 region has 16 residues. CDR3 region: CASSLGSGGLYTEAFF. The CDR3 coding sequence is TGTGCCAGCAGCTTGGGGTCGGGGGGGCTGTACACTGAAGCTTTCTTT.

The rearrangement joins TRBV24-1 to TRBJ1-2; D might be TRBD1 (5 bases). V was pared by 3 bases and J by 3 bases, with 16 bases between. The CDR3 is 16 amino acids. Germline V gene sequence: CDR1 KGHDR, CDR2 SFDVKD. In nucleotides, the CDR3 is TGTGCCACCAGTGATCCTGGGGCAGATTACTACTATGGCTACACCTTC. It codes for CATSDPGADYYYGYTF.

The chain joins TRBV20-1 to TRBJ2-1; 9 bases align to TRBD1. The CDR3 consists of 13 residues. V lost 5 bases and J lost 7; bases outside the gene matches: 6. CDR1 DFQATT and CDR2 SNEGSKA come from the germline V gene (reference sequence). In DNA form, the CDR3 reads TGCAGTGCTGGGGGACAGGGCAGGAATGAGCAGTTCTTC. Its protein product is CSAGGQGRNEQFF.

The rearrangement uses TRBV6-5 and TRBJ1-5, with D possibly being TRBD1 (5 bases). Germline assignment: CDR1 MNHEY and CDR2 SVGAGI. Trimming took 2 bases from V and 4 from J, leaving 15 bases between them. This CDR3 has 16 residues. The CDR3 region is CASSYLSRGWNQPQHF. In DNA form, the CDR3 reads TGTGCCAGCAGTTACCTCTCCCGGGGGTGGAATCAGCCCCAGCATTTT.